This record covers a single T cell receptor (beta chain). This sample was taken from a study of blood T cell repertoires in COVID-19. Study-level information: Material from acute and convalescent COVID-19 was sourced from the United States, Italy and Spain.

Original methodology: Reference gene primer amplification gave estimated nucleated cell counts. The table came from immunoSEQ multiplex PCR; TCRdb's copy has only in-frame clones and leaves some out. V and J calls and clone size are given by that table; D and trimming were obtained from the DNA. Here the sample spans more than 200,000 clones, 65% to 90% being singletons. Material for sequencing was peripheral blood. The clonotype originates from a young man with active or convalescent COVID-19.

CDR3 in DNA: TGTGCCAGCAGTTACCAGATTGAAGCTTTCTTT. This codes for CASSYQIEAFF. The gene calls are TRBV6-6 and TRBJ1-1; no definite D call. Germline values: CDR1 MNHNY, CDR2 SVGAGI (reference sequence). This CDR3 has 11 residues. Trimming pared 2 bases from V and 7 bases from J, leaving 5 bases between.